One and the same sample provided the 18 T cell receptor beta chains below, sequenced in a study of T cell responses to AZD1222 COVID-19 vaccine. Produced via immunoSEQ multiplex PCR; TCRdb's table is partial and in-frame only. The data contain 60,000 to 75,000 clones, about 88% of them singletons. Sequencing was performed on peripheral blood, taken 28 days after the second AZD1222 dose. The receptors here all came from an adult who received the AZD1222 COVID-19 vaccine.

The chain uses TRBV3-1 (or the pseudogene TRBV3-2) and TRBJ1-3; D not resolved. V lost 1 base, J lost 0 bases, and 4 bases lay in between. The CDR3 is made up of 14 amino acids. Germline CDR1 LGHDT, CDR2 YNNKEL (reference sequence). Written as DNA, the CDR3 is TGTGCCAGCAGCCAAGGACTCTCTGGAAACACCATATATTTT. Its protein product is CASSQGLSGNTIYF.

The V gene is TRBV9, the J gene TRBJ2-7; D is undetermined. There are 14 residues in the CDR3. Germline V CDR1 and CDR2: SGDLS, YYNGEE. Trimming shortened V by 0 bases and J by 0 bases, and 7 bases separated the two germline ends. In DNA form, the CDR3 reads TGTGCCAGCAGCGTAGGTGGGTACTCCTACGAGCAGTACTTC. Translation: CASSVGGYSYEQYF.

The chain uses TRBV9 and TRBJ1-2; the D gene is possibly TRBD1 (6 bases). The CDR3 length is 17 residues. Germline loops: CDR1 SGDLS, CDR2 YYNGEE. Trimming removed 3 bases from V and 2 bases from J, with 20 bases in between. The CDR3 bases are TGTGCCAGCAGCGCATCTCTTGAGGGGGAATGGAACTATGGCTACACCTTC. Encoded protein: CASSASLEGEWNYGYTF.

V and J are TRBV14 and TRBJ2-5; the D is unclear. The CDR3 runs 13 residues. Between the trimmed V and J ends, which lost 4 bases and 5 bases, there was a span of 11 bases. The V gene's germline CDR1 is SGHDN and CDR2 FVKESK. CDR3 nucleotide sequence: TGTGCCAGCAGCCGGTGGGCGAGGGAGACCCAGTACTTC. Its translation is CASSRWARETQYF. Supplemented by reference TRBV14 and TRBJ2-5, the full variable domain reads EAGVTQFPSHSVIEKGQTVTLRCDPISGHDNLYWYRRVMGKEIKFLLHFVKESKQDESGMPNNRFLAERTGGTYSTLKVQPAELEDSGVYFCASSRWARETQYFGPGTRLLVL.

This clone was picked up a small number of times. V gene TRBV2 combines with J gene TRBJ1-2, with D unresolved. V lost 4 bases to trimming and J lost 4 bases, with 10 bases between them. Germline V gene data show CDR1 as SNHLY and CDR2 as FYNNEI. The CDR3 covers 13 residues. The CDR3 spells CASSVLSGYGYTF. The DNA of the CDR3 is TGTGCCAGCAGTGTACTCTCGGGCTATGGCTACACCTTC.

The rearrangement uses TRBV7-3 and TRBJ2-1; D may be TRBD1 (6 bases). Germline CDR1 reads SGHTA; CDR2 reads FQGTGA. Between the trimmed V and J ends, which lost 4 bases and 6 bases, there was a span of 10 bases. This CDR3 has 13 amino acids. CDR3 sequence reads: CASSSGRGNEQFF. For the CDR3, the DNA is TGTGCCAGCAGCTCCGGCAGGGGCAATGAGCAGTTCTTC.

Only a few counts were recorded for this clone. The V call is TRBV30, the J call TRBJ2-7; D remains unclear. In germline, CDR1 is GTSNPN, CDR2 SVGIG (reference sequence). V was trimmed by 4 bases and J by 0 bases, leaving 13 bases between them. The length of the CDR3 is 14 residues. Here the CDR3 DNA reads TGTGCCTGGACCCTTAACCCGGACTCCTACGAGCAGTACTTC. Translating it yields CAWTLNPDSYEQYF.

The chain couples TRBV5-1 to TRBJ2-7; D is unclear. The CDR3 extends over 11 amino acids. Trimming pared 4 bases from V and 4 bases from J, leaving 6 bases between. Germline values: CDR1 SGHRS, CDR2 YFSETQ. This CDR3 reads CASSPGYEQYF. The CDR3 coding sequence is TGCGCCAGCAGCCCCGGTTACGAGCAGTACTTC. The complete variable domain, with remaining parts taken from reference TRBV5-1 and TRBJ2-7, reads KAGVTQTPRYLIKTRGQQVTLSCSPISGHRSVSWYQQTPGQGLQFLFEYFSETQRNKGNFPGRFSGRQFSNSRSEMNVSTLELGDSALYLCASSPGYEQYFGPGTRLTVT.

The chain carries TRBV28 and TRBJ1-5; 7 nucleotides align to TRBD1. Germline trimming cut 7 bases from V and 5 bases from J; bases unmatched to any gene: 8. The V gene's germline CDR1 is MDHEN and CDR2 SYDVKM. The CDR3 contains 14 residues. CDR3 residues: CASTRRQGDQPQHF. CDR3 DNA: TGTGCCAGCACCCGAAGGCAGGGGGATCAGCCCCAGCATTTT.

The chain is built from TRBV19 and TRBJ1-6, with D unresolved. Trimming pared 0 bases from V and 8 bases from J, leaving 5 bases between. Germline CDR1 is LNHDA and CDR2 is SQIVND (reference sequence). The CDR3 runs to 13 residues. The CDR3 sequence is CASSIDGDSPLHF. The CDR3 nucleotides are TGTGCCAGTAGTATAGATGGGGATTCACCCCTCCACTTT. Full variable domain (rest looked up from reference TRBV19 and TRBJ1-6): DGGITQSPKYLFRKEGQNVTLSCEQNLNHDAMYWYRQDPGQGLRLIYYSQIVNDFQKGDIAEGYSVSREKKESFPLTVTSAQKNPTAFYLCASSIDGDSPLHFGNGTRLTVT.

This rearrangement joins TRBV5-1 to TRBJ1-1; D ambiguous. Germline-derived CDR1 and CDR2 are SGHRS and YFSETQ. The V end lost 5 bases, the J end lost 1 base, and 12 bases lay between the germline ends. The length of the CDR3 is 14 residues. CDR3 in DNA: TGCGCCAGCAGTAGGAGGGTAGCGAACACTGAAGCTTTCTTT. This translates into CASSRRVANTEAFF.

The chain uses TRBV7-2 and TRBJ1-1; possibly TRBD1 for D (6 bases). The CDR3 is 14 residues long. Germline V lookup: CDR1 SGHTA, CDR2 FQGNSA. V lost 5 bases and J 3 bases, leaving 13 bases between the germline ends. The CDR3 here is CASSKNRVDTEAFF. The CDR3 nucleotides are TGTGCCAGCAGCAAAAACAGGGTAGACACTGAAGCTTTCTTT.

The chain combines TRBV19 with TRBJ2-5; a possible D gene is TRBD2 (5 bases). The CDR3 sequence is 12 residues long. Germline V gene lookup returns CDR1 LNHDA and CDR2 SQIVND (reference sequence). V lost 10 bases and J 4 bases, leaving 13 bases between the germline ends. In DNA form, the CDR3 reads TGTGCCACCTCATTGGGGAGAGAGACCCAGTACTTC. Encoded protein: CATSLGRETQYF.

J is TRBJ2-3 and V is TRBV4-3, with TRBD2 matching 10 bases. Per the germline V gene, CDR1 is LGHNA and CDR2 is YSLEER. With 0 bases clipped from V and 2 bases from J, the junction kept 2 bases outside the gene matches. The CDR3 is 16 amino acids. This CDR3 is CASSQDSGRDTDTQYF. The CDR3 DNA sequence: TGCGCCAGCAGCCAAGACAGCGGGAGGGACACAGATACGCAGTATTTT.

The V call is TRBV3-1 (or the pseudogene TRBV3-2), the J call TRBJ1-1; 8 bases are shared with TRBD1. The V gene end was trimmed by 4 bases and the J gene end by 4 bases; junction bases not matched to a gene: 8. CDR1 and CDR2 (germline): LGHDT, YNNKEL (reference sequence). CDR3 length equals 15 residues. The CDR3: CASSPDRGGSTEAFF. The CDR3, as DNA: TGTGCCAGCAGCCCCGACAGGGGAGGTAGCACTGAAGCTTTCTTT.

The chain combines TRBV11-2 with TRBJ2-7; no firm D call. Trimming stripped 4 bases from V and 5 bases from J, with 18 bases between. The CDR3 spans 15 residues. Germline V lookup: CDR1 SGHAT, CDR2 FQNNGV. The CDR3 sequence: CASSSASWNRNEQYF. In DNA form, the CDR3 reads TGTGCCAGCAGCTCCGCCTCGTGGAACAGAAACGAGCAGTACTTC.

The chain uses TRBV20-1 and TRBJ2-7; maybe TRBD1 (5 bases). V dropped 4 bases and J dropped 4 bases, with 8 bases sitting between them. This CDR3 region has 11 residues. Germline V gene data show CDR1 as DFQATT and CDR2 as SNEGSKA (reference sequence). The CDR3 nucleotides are TGCAGTGCTACCAGGGTGTACGAGCAGTACTTC. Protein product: CSATRVYEQYF.

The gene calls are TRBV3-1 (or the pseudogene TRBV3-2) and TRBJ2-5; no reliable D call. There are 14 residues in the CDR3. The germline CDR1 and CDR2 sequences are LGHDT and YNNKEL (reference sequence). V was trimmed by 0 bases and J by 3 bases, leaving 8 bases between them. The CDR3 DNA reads TGTGCCAGCAGCCAAGAATCTCGGAAAGAGACCCAGTACTTC. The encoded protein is CASSQESRKETQYF.